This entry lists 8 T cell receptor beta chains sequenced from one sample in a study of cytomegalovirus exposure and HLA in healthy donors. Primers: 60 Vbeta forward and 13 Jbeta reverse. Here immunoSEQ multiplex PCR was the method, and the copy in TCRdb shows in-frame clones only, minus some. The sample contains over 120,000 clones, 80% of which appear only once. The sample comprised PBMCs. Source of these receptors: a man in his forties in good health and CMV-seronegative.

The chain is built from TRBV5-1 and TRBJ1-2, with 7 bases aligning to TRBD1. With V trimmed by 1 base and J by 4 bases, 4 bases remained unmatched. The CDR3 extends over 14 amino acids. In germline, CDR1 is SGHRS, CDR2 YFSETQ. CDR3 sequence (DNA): TGCGCCAGCAGCTTGCCCCAGGGGGGCTATGGCTACACCTTC. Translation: CASSLPQGGYGYTF.

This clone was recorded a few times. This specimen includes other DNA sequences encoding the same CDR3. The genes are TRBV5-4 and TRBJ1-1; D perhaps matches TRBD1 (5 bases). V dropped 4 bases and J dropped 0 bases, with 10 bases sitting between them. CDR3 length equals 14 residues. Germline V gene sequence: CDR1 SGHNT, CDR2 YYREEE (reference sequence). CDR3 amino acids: CASSKTAMNTEAFF. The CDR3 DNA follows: TGTGCCAGCAGCAAGACAGCAATGAACACTGAAGCTTTCTTT. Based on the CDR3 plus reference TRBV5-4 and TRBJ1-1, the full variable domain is ETGVTQSPTHLIKTRGQQVTLRCSSQSGHNTVSWYQQALGQGPQFIFQYYREEENGRGNFPPRFSGLQFPNYSSELNVNALELDDSALYLCASSKTAMNTEAFFGQGTRLTVV.

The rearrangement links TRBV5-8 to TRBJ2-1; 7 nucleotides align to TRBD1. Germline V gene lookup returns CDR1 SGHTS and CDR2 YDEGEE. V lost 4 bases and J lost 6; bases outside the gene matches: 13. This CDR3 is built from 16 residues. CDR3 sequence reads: CASSRSWDRATNEQFF. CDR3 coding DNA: TGTGCCAGCAGCCGGAGCTGGGACAGAGCGACCAATGAGCAGTTCTTC.

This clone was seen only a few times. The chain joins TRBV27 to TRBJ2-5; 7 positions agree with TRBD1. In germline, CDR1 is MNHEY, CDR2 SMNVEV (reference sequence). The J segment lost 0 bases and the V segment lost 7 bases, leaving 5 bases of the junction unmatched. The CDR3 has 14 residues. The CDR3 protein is CASKTGVYQETQYF. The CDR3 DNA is TGTGCCAGCAAAACAGGGGTATACCAAGAGACCCAGTACTTC.

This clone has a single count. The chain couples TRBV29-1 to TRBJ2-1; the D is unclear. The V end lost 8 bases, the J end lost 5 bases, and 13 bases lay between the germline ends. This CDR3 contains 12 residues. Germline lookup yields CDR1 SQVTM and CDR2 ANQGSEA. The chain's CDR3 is CSILPGDNEQFF. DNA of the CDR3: TGCAGCATCTTGCCCGGAGACAATGAGCAGTTCTTC.

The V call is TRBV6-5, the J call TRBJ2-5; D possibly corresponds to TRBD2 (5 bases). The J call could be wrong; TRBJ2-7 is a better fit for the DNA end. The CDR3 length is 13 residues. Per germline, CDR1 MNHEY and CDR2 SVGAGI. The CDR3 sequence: CAISRGGSYEQYF. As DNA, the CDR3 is TGTGCCATCTCAAGAGGAGGCTCCTACGAGCAGTACTTC.

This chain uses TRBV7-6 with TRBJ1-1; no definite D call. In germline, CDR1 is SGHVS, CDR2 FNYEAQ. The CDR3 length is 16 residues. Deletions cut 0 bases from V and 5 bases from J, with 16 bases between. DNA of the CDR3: TGTGCCAGCAGCTTAGCCCCCTTGAGAGGGCAAACTGAAGCTTTCTTT. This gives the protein CASSLAPLRGQTEAFF. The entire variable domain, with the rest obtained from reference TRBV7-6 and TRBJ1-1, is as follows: GAGVSQSPRYKVTKRGQDVALRCDPISGHVSLYWYRQALGQGPEFLTYFNYEAQQDKSGLPNDRFSAERPEGSISTLTIQRTEQRDSAMYRCASSLAPLRGQTEAFFGQGTRLTVV.

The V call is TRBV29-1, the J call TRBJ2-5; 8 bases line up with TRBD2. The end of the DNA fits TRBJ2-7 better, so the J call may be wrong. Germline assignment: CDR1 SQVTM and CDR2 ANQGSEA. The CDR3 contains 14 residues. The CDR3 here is CSVDIAGNSYEQYF. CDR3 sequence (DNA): TGCAGCGTTGATATAGCGGGGAACTCCTACGAGCAGTACTTC.